Here is one T cell receptor (beta chain) with its context. With V trimmed by 1 base and J by 7 bases, 7 bases remained unmatched. CDR1 is MGHDK and CDR2 is SYGVNS in the germline V gene. The CDR3 is 15 residues long. This record comes from a study of blood T cell repertoires in COVID-19. Clones were read by immunoSEQ multiplex PCR, and TCRdb kept only the in-frame ones, dropping some. The profile shows around 99,000 clones, 60% to 85% of them singletons. The rearrangement uses TRBV25-1 and TRBJ2-1; 7 nucleotides match TRBD2. The source of this sequence is a woman aged 80 or older with active or convalescent COVID-19. The material sequenced was peripheral blood. The CDR3 loop is CASSESGGSRNEQFF. The CDR3 DNA follows: TGTGCCAGCAGTGAATCCGGGGGGTCCAGAAATGAGCAGTTCTTC.